This TCR beta chain was identified during a study of blood T cell repertoires in COVID-19. Overall study: T cells, B-cell-depleted T cells, or PBMCs supplied cDNA or gDNA.

This clone was recorded only once. Germline CDR1 and CDR2: SGHNT and YYREEE (reference sequence). The V end was cut by 4 bases, the J end by 5 bases, with 16 bases between. This CDR3 comprises 14 residues. Study processing details: Amplifying reference gene primers gave estimates of nucleated cell counts. The table came from immunoSEQ multiplex PCR; TCRdb's copy has only in-frame clones and leaves some out. V and J calls and clone size are copied from that table; D and trimming were computed from the DNA. The data show about 130,000 clones, about 80% seen once. Assignments of participants to cohorts depended upon their own reported clinical history.

This chain links TRBV5-4 with TRBJ2-7; possible D gene TRBD1, 6 bases. The clonotype was recovered from a man aged 45 to 65 who had recovered from COVID-19. Sequenced material: PBMCs or T cells enriched from blood (not recorded which). In DNA form, the CDR3 reads TGTGCCAGCAGCCCAACAACAGGGAACCACGAGCAGTACTTC. It codes for CASSPTTGNHEQYF.